This entry lists 10 T cell receptor beta chains sequenced from one sample in a study of shared clonotypes between healthy human individuals. TCRdb's table, derived via immunoSEQ multiplex PCR, lists solely in-frame clones and lacks some. The sample carries millions of clones, 90% to 95% recorded once. Sequenced sample: naive CD4+ T cells sorted from blood. Sample subset: CD45RA+ positively selected. Every receptor here comes from a man between 18 and 29 years old in good health.

The chain uses TRBV27 and TRBJ2-3; 9 nucleotides agree with TRBD2. CDR1 is MNHEY and CDR2 is SMNVEV in the germline V gene (reference sequence). The CDR3 sequence is 15 residues long. The V gene end was trimmed by 7 bases and the J gene end by 2 bases; junction bases not matched to a gene: 7. Here the CDR3 reads CASTSRGRATDTQYF. DNA for the CDR3: TGTGCCAGCACCTCCCGCGGGAGGGCCACAGATACGCAGTATTTT.

This rearrangement joins TRBV6-5 to TRBJ2-7; D possibly corresponds to TRBD1 (6 bases). The CDR3 sequence is 15 residues long. V dropped 0 bases and J dropped 2 bases, with 11 bases sitting between them. The V gene's germline CDR1 is MNHEY and CDR2 SVGAGI. The CDR3 is CASSYSRTVAYEQYF. CDR3 DNA: TGTGCCAGCAGTTACTCGAGGACAGTTGCCTACGAGCAGTACTTC.

The V and J genes are TRBV19 and TRBJ1-1; a weak D match, TRBD1 (6 bases). Germline CDR1 is LNHDA and CDR2 is SQIVND (reference sequence). The CDR3 consists of 14 residues. Trimming took 6 bases from V and 1 from J, leaving 12 bases between them. In DNA, the CDR3 is TGTGCCAGTAGGGGCACAGGGACGAACACTGAAGCTTTCTTT. Amino acid sequence: CASRGTGTNTEAFF.

This clone was recorded only once. The chain links TRBV9 to TRBJ2-1; 14 nucleotides agree with TRBD2. This CDR3 is built from 15 residues. The V segment lost 4 bases and the J segment 4 bases; nucleotides outside the gene matches: 1. Germline CDR1 reads SGDLS; CDR2 reads YYNGEE. CDR3 loop: CASSRLAGGYNEQFF. The CDR3 bases are TGTGCCAGCAGCAGACTAGCGGGAGGGTACAATGAGCAGTTCTTC.

This chain links TRBV14 with TRBJ1-6, with TRBD1 as a possible D gene (6 bases). Germline CDR1 and CDR2: SGHDN and FVKESK. The CDR3 is 18 residues long. V was cut by 0 bases and J by 2 bases, with 14 bases left in between. CDR3 loop: CASSQEGGYRAYNSPLHF. CDR3 DNA sequence: TGTGCCAGCAGCCAAGAAGGGGGGTACAGGGCCTATAATTCACCCCTCCACTTT.

The V and J genes are TRBV7-8 and TRBJ1-1, with D perhaps matching TRBD1 (6 bases). There are 16 residues in the CDR3. From germline, CDR1 is SGHVS and CDR2 FQNEAQ. With 5 bases removed from V and 0 bases from J, the gap between germline ends came to 16 bases. CDR3 loop: CASSPRDNAVNTEAFF. In DNA, the CDR3 is TGTGCCAGCAGCCCTAGGGACAACGCGGTGAACACTGAAGCTTTCTTT.

This clone was recorded a few times. This chain links TRBV7-2 with TRBJ1-5, with D possibly being TRBD1 (5 bases). In germline, CDR1 is SGHTA, CDR2 FQGNSA. V was shortened by 1 base and J by 9 bases, with 10 bases between the two germline ends. The CDR3 is made up of 13 amino acids. The CDR3 DNA reads TGTGCCAGCAGCTTAGACAGGCCCGGGCCCCAGCATTTT. Translation: CASSLDRPGPQHF. The full variable domain, its missing parts supplied by reference TRBV7-2 and TRBJ1-5, is GAGVSQSPSNKVTEKGKDVELRCDPISGHTALYWYRQSLGQGLEFLIYFQGNSAPDKSGLPSDRFSAERTGGSVSTLTIQRTQQEDSAVYLCASSLDRPGPQHFGDGTRLSIL.

In this sample, this clone turned up a few times. Different DNA sequences within this sample yield the same CDR3. J is TRBJ1-1 and V is TRBV2, with unresolved D. From germline, CDR1 is SNHLY and CDR2 FYNNEI. The CDR3 sequence is 11 residues long. V dropped 7 bases and J dropped 1 base, with 4 bases sitting between them. The DNA for the CDR3 is TGTGCCAGCAAGGGGAACACTGAAGCTTTCTTT. Protein sequence: CASKGNTEAFF.

On this clone itself: This same CDR3 is encoded by further DNA sequences in the sample. The chain is built from TRBV9 and TRBJ2-1; 8 nucleotides align to TRBD2. Germline V gene lookup returns CDR1 SGDLS and CDR2 YYNGEE. This CDR3 is built from 16 residues. Trimming took 0 bases from V and 2 from J; bases not matched to a gene: 4. CDR3 protein: CASSVGAGGTYNEQFF. The CDR3 DNA reads TGTGCCAGCAGCGTAGGGGCGGGGGGTACCTACAATGAGCAGTTCTTC.

The rearrangement joins TRBV28 to TRBJ1-2; no clear D. Germline-derived CDR1 and CDR2 are MDHEN and SYDVKM. The CDR3 totals 11 residues. Trimming took 6 bases from V and 8 from J, leaving 10 bases between them. CDR3 sequence: CASRVFGGYTF. The CDR3 DNA sequence: TGTGCCAGCAGGGTCTTCGGAGGCTACACCTTC.